The 20 T cell receptor beta chains below were found in one sample sequenced in a study of blood T cell repertoires in COVID-19. Profiled with immunoSEQ multiplex PCR; TCRdb holds only in-frame clones, not every one. The sample carries some 100,000 clones, approximately 86% recorded once. Sequencing used peripheral blood. All receptors come from a woman in her sixties or seventies with acute or convalescent COVID-19.

The chain combines TRBV5-6 with TRBJ2-2, with 9 nucleotides matching TRBD1. The ends lost 3 bases at V and 0 bases at J; junction bases unmatched: 0. The CDR3 has 15 amino acids. CDR1 and CDR2 from the germline V gene are SGHDT and YYEEEE. The CDR3, as DNA: TGTGCCAGCAGCTGGACAGGGGCGAACACCGGGGAGCTGTTTTTT. Encoded protein: CASSWTGANTGELFF.

This clone was counted between two and nine times. The genes are TRBV28 and TRBJ1-6, with TRBD1 as a possible D gene (5 bases). Germline values: CDR1 MDHEN, CDR2 SYDVKM. V was shortened by 3 bases and J by 5 bases, with 14 bases between the two germline ends. The CDR3 is made up of 16 amino acids. CDR3 loop: CASSFPQGVNNSPLHF. The CDR3 DNA follows: TGTGCCAGCAGTTTTCCCCAGGGTGTAAATAATTCACCCCTCCACTTT.

CDR3 in DNA: TGTGCCAGCAGTCAGCTTTTTGGTGAAAAACTGTTTTTT. Amino acid sequence: CASSQLFGEKLFF. The chain uses TRBV6-6 and TRBJ1-4, with no clear D. Germline V gene sequence: CDR1 MNHNY, CDR2 SVGAGI (reference sequence). The length of the CDR3 is 13 residues. The V and J ends lost 5 bases and 7 bases respectively, with 11 bases between them.

The gene calls are TRBV25-1 and TRBJ2-1, with D tentatively TRBD1 (5 bases). V was clipped by 5 bases and J by 2 bases, with 10 bases between them. This CDR3 has 14 amino acids. CDR1 and CDR2 (germline): MGHDK, SYGVNS. CDR3 nucleotide sequence: TGTGCCAGCAGTCAGGGTTTTCCCTACAATGAGCAGTTCTTC. It specifies CASSQGFPYNEQFF.

The rearrangement uses TRBV9 and TRBJ2-1; maybe TRBD2 (6 bases). The CDR3 sequence is 16 residues long. CDR1 and CDR2 from the germline V gene are SGDLS and YYNGEE. V was pared by 0 bases and J by 3 bases, with 13 bases between. The CDR3 nucleotides are TGTGCCAGCAGCGTAGTTGGGGTAGCGGTCTACAATGAGCAGTTCTTC. Encoded protein: CASSVVGVAVYNEQFF.

The chain links TRBV5-6 to TRBJ2-3; TRBD1 is a possible D gene (5 bases). Trimming pared 3 bases from V and 0 bases from J, leaving 14 bases between. The CDR3 is made up of 16 amino acids. The germline V gene has CDR1 SGHDT and CDR2 YYEEEE. CDR3 amino acids: CASSWGGMTSTDTQYF. The CDR3 DNA is TGTGCCAGCAGCTGGGGCGGCATGACTAGCACAGATACGCAGTATTTT.

The chain employs TRBV21-1 and TRBJ1-2; the table assigns TRBD1, which was not confirmed against the DNA. TRBV21-1 is assigned pseudogene status. The CDR3 consists of 15 residues. In nucleotides, the CDR3 is TGTGCCAGCAGCAAATGCTCAGGGGTGGACTATGGCTACACCTTC. Its translation is CASSKCSGVDYGYTF.

The V and J genes are TRBV5-5 and TRBJ1-2, with D maybe TRBD1 (6 bases). Germline V gene lookup returns CDR1 SGHKS and CDR2 YYEKEE (reference sequence). The ends were cut back, 4 bases at V and 3 bases at J, with 13 bases in the middle. CDR3 length: 14 amino acids. CDR3 coding DNA: TGTGCCAGCAGCCCACCAGGGGTAGACTATGGCTACACCTTC. Translating it yields CASSPPGVDYGYTF.

This clone was counted a few times. This sequence joins TRBV27 and TRBJ1-1, with a possible D match to TRBD1 (5 bases). CDR1 is MNHEY, CDR2 SMNVEV, per germline (reference sequence). The CDR3 consists of 15 residues. The V end lost 10 bases, the J end lost 1 base, and 19 bases lay between the germline ends. Here the CDR3 DNA reads TGTGCCACCCAGCGGGAGGGGCAGCGGAACACTGAAGCTTTCTTT. It translates to CATQREGQRNTEAFF.

The chain links TRBV2 to TRBJ2-5; the match to TRBD2 covers 10 bases. Germline assignment: CDR1 SNHLY and CDR2 FYNNEI. Trimming removed 2 bases from V and 5 bases from J; junction bases left unmatched: 8. The CDR3 consists of 16 residues. The CDR3 loop is CASSELVAGGWETQYF. As DNA, the CDR3 is TGTGCCAGCAGTGAACTGGTAGCGGGAGGTTGGGAGACCCAGTACTTC.

This clone has just a few counts. The chain combines TRBV6-5 with TRBJ1-3; D remains unclear. Trimming took 0 bases from V and 0 from J, leaving 9 bases between them. The CDR3 has 16 residues. The germline V gene encodes CDR1 MNHEY and CDR2 SVGAGI. The CDR3 loop is CASSYSVPDSGNTIYF. For the CDR3, the DNA is TGTGCCAGCAGTTACTCGGTTCCAGACTCTGGAAACACCATATATTTT.

The chain has TRBV2 and TRBJ2-1, with TRBD1 matching over 7 bases. The CDR3 contains 15 residues. V shed 6 bases and J 0 bases; nucleotides not matched to a gene: 5. Germline CDR1 SNHLY, CDR2 FYNNEI. The CDR3 reads CASRENRGSYNEQFF. As DNA, the CDR3 is TGTGCCAGCAGAGAAAACAGGGGCTCCTACAATGAGCAGTTCTTC.

This rearrangement joins TRBV2 to TRBJ2-1, with D possibly being TRBD2 (6 bases). CDR1 and CDR2 (germline): SNHLY, FYNNEI. V was cut by 7 bases and J by 5 bases, with 15 bases left in between. The CDR3 has 14 residues. CDR3 DNA: TGTGCCAGCATCGGGGGACTTAGCCACAATGAGCAGTTCTTC. Translated: CASIGGLSHNEQFF.

This chain uses TRBV12-3 or TRBV12-4 with TRBJ2-7, with D perhaps matching TRBD1 (5 bases). The CDR3 totals 13 residues. Trimming removed 6 bases at V and 0 bases at J, with 9 bases between. CDR3 DNA sequence: TGTGCCAGCAGAACCGACAGCTCCTACGAGCAGTACTTC. This gives the protein CASRTDSSYEQYF.

The J gene is TRBJ1-2, the V gene TRBV28; the D gene is possibly TRBD1 (6 bases). This CDR3 has 14 amino acids. V was trimmed by 10 bases and J by 2 bases, leaving 17 bases between them. Germline V CDR1 and CDR2: MDHEN, SYDVKM. The CDR3 spells CATQIQGGNYGYTF. In nucleotides, the CDR3 is TGTGCCACTCAAATACAGGGAGGGAACTATGGCTACACCTTC.

The rearrangement uses TRBV5-4 and TRBJ2-7; TRBD2 aligns across 9 bases. The CDR3 extends over 13 amino acids. V trimming: 4 bases; J trimming: 4 bases; junction bases outside the gene matches: 3. The germline CDR1 and CDR2 sequences are SGHNT and YYREEE (reference sequence). CDR3 in DNA: TGTGCCAGCAGCAGTAGCGGGAGATACGAGCAGTACTTC. Translating gives CASSSSGRYEQYF.

This clone was counted a few times. The V and J genes are TRBV6-5 and TRBJ1-5; D call uncertain. The length of the CDR3 is 16 residues. Germline CDR1 and CDR2: MNHEY and SVGAGI. V lost 4 bases and J lost 1, with 14 bases in between. The CDR3 DNA sequence: TGTGCCAGCAGTTCCGGGAGTTCTGGAAGCAATCAGCCCCAGCATTTT. This gives the protein CASSSGSSGSNQPQHF.

This rearrangement joins TRBV29-1 to TRBJ2-3, with 12 bases fitting TRBD2. V gave up 7 bases and J gave up 2 bases; unmatched junction bases: 7. Per the germline V gene, CDR1 is SQVTM and CDR2 is ANQGSEA. This CDR3 contains 15 residues. The CDR3 reads CSARLAGAPTDTQYF. CDR3 DNA: TGCAGCGCTAGACTAGCGGGAGCCCCCACAGATACGCAGTATTTT.

This chain joins TRBV24-1 and TRBJ2-1; 7 nucleotides match TRBD2. Germline V gene lookup returns CDR1 KGHDR and CDR2 SFDVKD. There are 16 residues in the CDR3. Trimming removed 1 base from V and 6 bases from J; junction bases left unmatched: 8. The CDR3 coding sequence is TGTGCCACCAGTGATTTAGCGGGACCCACCTCCAATGAGCAGTTCTTC. This gives the protein CATSDLAGPTSNEQFF.

This clone was seen just once. The genes are TRBV4-1 and TRBJ1-2; a possible D gene is TRBD1 (5 bases). The germline V gene has CDR1 MGHRA and CDR2 YSYEKL. Trimming removed 1 base at V and 5 bases at J, with 11 bases between. This CDR3 is built from 14 residues. CDR3 nucleotides: TGCGCCAGCAGCCAAGGCAACAGGCAATATGGCTACACCTTC. This gives the protein CASSQGNRQYGYTF.